A single sample is the source of the 10 T cell receptor beta chains below, sequenced in a study of blood T cell repertoires in COVID-19. Measured with immunoSEQ multiplex PCR; TCRdb has only the in-frame clones, and not every one. The sample gives approximately 100,000 clones, approximately 88% of which show up once; roughly a quarter is in the top ten. The sample taken for sequencing was peripheral blood. The receptors here all came from a man aged 55-75 years with acute or convalescent COVID-19.

This rearrangement joins TRBV18 to TRBJ1-6; 8 bases fit TRBD1. Germline V gene lookup returns CDR1 KGHSH and CDR2 LQKENI. CDR3 size: 17 residues. J lost 3 bases, V lost 2 bases, and 6 bases had no gene match. The CDR3 region has the DNA TGTGCCAGCTCACCAACGACAGGGGAAAGCTATAATTCACCCCTCCACTTT. It specifies CASSPTTGESYNSPLHF.

The CDR3 DNA follows: TGTGCCAGCAGTGGCAGCGGGAGAGTGCCTCGGCAGTTCTTC. Translation: CASSGSGRVPRQFF. This chain uses TRBV2 with TRBJ2-1; 8 bases line up with TRBD2. V lost 4 bases to trimming and J lost 12 bases; unmatched junction nucleotides: 11. The germline V gene encodes CDR1 SNHLY and CDR2 FYNNEI. The CDR3 runs to 14 residues.

The V and J genes are TRBV6-5 and TRBJ2-1; 10 bases match TRBD1. The germline gives CDR1 MNHEY, CDR2 SVGAGI. V shed 5 bases and J 1 base; nucleotides not matched to a gene: 2. The CDR3 contains 15 residues. The CDR3 sequence: CASSRTGGSYNEQFF. CDR3 coding DNA: TGTGCCAGCAGTCGGACAGGGGGGTCCTACAATGAGCAGTTCTTC.

The count of this clone is one. The genes are TRBV6-5 and TRBJ1-2; tentative D call: TRBD1 (5 bases). The CDR3 extends over 14 amino acids. V was pared by 2 bases and J by 7 bases, with 14 bases between. The germline CDR1 and CDR2 sequences are MNHEY and SVGAGI. CDR3 nucleotide sequence: TGTGCCAGCAGTTACGTTCGGGGGAAAAGTGGCTACACCTTC. As protein: CASSYVRGKSGYTF.

V is TRBV9 and J is TRBJ1-3, with D perhaps TRBD1 (5 bases). Germline V gives CDR1 SGDLS, CDR2 YYNGEE. CDR3 length: 17 residues. Trimming stripped 3 bases from V and 0 bases from J, with 16 bases between. The CDR3 loop is CASSAIGAVNSGNTIYF. The CDR3 nucleotides are TGTGCCAGCAGCGCGATAGGGGCGGTAAACTCTGGAAACACCATATATTTT.

The V and J genes are TRBV12-3 or TRBV12-4 and TRBJ2-1; D gene uncertain. The CDR3 is 13 residues long. The germline V and J ends were trimmed by 5 bases and 6 bases, with 11 bases remaining between them. The CDR3 loop reads CASSPSVVNEQFF. Here the CDR3 DNA reads TGTGCCAGCAGTCCCAGCGTTGTCAATGAGCAGTTCTTC.

The CDR3: CASSWGQGADIQYF. For the CDR3, the DNA is TGTGCCAGCAGCTGGGGACAGGGGGCTGACATTCAGTACTTC. The chain carries TRBV7-9 and TRBJ2-4; 12 bases map to TRBD1. V dropped 4 bases and J dropped 8; count of bases not matched to a gene: 3. CDR3 length: 14 amino acids. Germline V gene lookup returns CDR1 SEHNR and CDR2 FQNEAQ (reference sequence).

V gene TRBV9 combines with J gene TRBJ2-5; 8 bases agree with TRBD1. This CDR3 comprises 15 residues. The ends lost 1 base at V and 4 bases at J; junction bases unmatched: 6. From germline, CDR1 is SGDLS and CDR2 YYNGEE. The CDR3: CASSVQGAQVETQYF. The CDR3 region has the DNA TGTGCCAGCAGCGTACAGGGGGCTCAGGTAGAGACCCAGTACTTC. The variable domain in full, with the rest retrieved from reference TRBV9 and TRBJ2-5, is DSGVTQTPKHLITATGQRVTLRCSPRSGDLSVYWYQQSLDQGLQFLIQYYNGEERAKGNILERFSAQQFPDLHSELNLSSLELGDSALYFCASSVQGAQVETQYFGPGTRLLVL.

V is TRBV16 and J is TRBJ2-7; 7 nucleotides line up with TRBD2. CDR1 KGHSY and CDR2 FQNENV come from the germline V gene. V trimming: 5 bases; J trimming: 6 bases; junction bases outside the gene matches: 10. The CDR3 is made up of 14 amino acids. The CDR3 sequence is CASSSSTVAGEQYV. CDR3 nucleotides: TGTGCCAGCAGCAGCTCCACCGTAGCGGGCGAGCAGTACGTC.

This chain connects TRBV27 to TRBJ2-7; D might be TRBD1 (6 bases). This CDR3 spans 13 amino acids. V lost 3 bases and J 2 bases, leaving 8 bases between the germline ends. Germline assignment: CDR1 MNHEY and CDR2 SMNVEV (reference sequence). The CDR3 coding sequence is TGTGCCAGCAGTTTGTGGGGGCCCTACGAGCAGTACTTC. Translating gives CASSLWGPYEQYF.